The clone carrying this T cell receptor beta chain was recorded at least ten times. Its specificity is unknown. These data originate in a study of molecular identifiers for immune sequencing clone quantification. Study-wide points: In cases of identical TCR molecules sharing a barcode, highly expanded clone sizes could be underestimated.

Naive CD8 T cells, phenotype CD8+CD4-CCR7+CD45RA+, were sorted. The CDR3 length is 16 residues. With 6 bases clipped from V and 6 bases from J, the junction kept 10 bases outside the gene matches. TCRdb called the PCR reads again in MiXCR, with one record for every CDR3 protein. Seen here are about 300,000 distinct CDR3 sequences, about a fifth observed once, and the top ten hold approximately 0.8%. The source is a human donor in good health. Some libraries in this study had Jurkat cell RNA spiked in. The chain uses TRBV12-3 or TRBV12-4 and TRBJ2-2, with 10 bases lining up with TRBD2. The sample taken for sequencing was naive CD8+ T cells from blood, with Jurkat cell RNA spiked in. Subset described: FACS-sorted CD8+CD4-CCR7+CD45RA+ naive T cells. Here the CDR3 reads CASSPPTSGLSGELFF. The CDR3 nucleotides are TGTGCCAGCAGCCCTCCGACTAGCGGGCTATCCGGGGAGCTGTTTTTT.